This T cell receptor (beta chain) is from a study of T cells in narcolepsy. Study as a whole: Donors had narcolepsy type 1 or type 2, or were healthy controls.

This clone turned up a few times. Its antigen remains unknown. Data came from immunoSEQ multiplex PCR; TCRdb stores just in-frame clones and leaves some out. The repertoire holds under 40,000 clones, roughly four fifths seen once, with approximately 0.66% in the top ten. Overall study results and limits: Blood of same and different patients, but not healthy controls, reportedly held recurring autoreactive clonotypes. No autoreactive T cell clone sequences appeared in some memory CD4+ repertoires. Same-patient CSF and blood CD4+ T cell clonotypes included HCRT-specific and TRIB2-specific autoreactive ones.

The germline V and J ends were trimmed by 0 bases and 3 bases, with 12 bases remaining between them. CDR1 is KGHSH and CDR2 is LQKENI in the germline V gene. This CDR3 is 15 amino acids long. This TCR came from a human donor in good health. The rearrangement links TRBV18 to TRBJ2-7; D gene unclear. Material for sequencing was memory (CD45RA-) CD4+ T cells from blood. The CDR3 DNA reads TGTGCCAGCTCACCACCGATATTCGACGGCTACGAGCAGTACTTC. Translating it yields CASSPPIFDGYEQYF.